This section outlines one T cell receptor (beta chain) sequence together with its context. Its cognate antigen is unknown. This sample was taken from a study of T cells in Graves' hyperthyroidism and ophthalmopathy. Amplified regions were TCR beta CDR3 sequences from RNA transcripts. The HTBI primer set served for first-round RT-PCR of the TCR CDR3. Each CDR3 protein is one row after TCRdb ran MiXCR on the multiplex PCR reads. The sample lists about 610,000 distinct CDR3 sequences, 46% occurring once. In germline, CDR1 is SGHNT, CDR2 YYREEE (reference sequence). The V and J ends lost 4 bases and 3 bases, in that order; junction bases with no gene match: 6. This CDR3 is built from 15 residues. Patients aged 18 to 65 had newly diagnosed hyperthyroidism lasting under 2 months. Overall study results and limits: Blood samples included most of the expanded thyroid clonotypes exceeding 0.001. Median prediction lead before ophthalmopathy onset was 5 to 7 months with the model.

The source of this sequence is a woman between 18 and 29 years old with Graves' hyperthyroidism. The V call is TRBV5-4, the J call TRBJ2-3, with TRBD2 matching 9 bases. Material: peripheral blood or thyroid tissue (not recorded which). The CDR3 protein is CASSRSGSITDTQYF. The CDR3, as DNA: TGTGCCAGCAGCCGTAGCGGGAGCATAACAGATACGCAGTATTTT. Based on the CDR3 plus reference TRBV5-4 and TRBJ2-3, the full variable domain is ETGVTQSPTHLIKTRGQQVTLRCSSQSGHNTVSWYQQALGQGPQFIFQYYREEENGRGNFPPRFSGLQFPNYSSELNVNALELDDSALYLCASSRSGSITDTQYFGPGTRLTVL.